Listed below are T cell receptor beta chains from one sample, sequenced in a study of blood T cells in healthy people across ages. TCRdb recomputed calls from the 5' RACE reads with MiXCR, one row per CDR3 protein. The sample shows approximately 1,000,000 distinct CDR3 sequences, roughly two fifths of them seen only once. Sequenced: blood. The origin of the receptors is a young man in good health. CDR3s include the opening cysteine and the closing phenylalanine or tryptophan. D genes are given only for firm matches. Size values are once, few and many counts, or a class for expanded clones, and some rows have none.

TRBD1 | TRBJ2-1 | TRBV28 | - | CASSSLLGGSDNEQFF | TGTGCCAGCAGTTCCCTTTTAGGGGGCAGCGACAATGAGCAGTTCTTC
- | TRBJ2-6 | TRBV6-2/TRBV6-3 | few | CASSRWTYSSGANVLTF | TGTGCCAGCAGCCGCTGGACTTATAGCTCTGGGGCCAACGTCCTGACTTTC
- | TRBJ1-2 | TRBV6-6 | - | CASSYQGQGTGGYTF | TGTGCCAGCAGTTACCAGGGGCAGGGAACGGGTGGCTACACCTTC
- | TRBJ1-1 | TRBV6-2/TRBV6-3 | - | CASSQGVGGAFF | TGTGCCAGCAGTCAAGGGGTTGGAGGAGCTTTCTTT
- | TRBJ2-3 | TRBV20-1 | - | CSAQEVGTQYF | TGCAGTGCGCAGGAAGTGGGTACGCAGTATTTT
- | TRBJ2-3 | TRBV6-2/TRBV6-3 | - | CASSYSKPTDTQYF | TGTGCCAGCAGTTACTCGAAACCCACAGATACGCAGTATTTT
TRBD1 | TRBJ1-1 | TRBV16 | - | CASSQPGTGGGKAEAFF | TGTGCCAGCAGCCAACCCGGGACAGGAGGGGGCAAGGCTGAAGCTTTCTTT
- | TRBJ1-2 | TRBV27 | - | CASRGGDENYGYTF | TGTGCCAGCAGAGGGGGAGACGAAAACTATGGCTACACCTTC
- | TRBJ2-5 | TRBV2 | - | CASRRLFTRQETQYF | TGTGCCAGCAGACGACTCTTTACACGCCAAGAGACCCAGTACTTC
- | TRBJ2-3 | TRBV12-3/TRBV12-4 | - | CASSTHGQRDTQYF | TGTGCCAGCAGTACCCACGGACAGCGAGATACGCAGTATTTT
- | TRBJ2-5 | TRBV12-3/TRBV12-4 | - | CASRLAGPNEQYF | TGTGCCAGCAGACTAGCAGGGCCCAATGAGCAGTACTTC
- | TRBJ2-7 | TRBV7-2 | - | CASSPMGPSYEQYF | TGCGCCAGCAGCCCCATGGGGCCCTCCTACGAGCAGTACTTC
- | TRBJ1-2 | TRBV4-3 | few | CASSQDGTGLAGYTF | TGCGCCAGCAGCCAAGATGGAACAGGACTAGCGGGCTACACCTTC
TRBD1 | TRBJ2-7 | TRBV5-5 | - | CASSLRTGSFDEQYF | TGTGCCAGCAGCTTGAGGACAGGGTCCTTCGACGAGCAGTACTTC
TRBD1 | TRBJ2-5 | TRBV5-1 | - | CASTYITGVETQYF | TGCGCCAGCACCTACATAACAGGGGTCGAGACCCAGTACTTC
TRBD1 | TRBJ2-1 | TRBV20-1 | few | CSARDGRGLSNEQFF | TGCAGTGCTAGAGATGGCAGGGGGTTGAGTAATGAGCAGTTCTTC
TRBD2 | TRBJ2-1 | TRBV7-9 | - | CASDSGGNYNERFF | TGTGCCAGCGACTCGGGGGGAAACTACAATGAGCGGTTCTTC
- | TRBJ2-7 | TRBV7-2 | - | CASSLEEGVREQYF | TGTGCCAGCAGCTTAGAGGAGGGGGTGCGCGAGCAGTACTTC
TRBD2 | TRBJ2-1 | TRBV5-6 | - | CASSLASGTTYNEQFF | TGTGCCAGCAGCTTGGCTAGCGGGACCACCTACAATGAGCAGTTCTTC
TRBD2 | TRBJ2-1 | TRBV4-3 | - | CASSQRLGASGDYNEQFF | TGCGCCAGCAGCCAGAGGCTGGGAGCTAGCGGGGATTACAATGAGCAGTTCTTC
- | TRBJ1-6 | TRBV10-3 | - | CAISDAESSPLHF | TGTGCCATCAGTGATGCCGAAAGTTCACCCCTCCACTTT
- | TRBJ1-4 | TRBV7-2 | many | CASSLGQLEKLFF | TGTGCCAGCAGCTTAGGGCAGCTCGAAAAACTGTTTTTT
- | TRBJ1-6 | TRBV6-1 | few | CASSEAGEGWDNSPLHF | TGTGCCAGCAGTGAAGCAGGGGAAGGGTGGGATAATTCACCCCTCCACTTT
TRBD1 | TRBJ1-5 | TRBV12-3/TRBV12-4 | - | CASSSTGGDAPQHF | TGTGCCAGCAGCTCTACAGGGGGGGATGCGCCCCAGCATTTT
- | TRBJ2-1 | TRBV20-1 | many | CSATRPGDEQFF | TGCAGTGCCACCCGGCCCGGCGATGAGCAGTTCTTC
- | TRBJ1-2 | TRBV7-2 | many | CASSLSSSYGYTF | TGTGCCAGCAGTTTAAGCTCCTCATATGGCTACACCTTC
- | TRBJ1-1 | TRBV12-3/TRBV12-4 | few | CASSEDSANTEAFF | TGTGCCAGCAGTGAGGACAGCGCGAACACTGAAGCTTTCTTT
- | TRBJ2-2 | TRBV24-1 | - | CATSDIRRGPNTGELFF | TGTGCCACCAGTGATATAAGAAGAGGGCCGAACACCGGGGAGCTGTTTTTT
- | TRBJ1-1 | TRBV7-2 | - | CASSFSKTRGTEAFF | TGTGCCAGCAGCTTCTCAAAGACACGGGGGACTGAAGCTTTCTTT
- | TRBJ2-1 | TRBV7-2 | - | CASSPIEINNEQFF | TGTGCCAGCAGCCCGATCGAGATTAACAATGAGCAGTTCTTC
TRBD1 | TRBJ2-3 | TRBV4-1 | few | CASSYRDTGGTDTQYF | TGCGCCAGCAGCTACCGGGACACAGGGGGCACAGATACGCAGTATTTT
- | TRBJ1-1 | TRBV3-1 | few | CASSQDSLTEAFF | TGTGCCAGCAGCCAAGATTCCCTCACTGAAGCTTTCTTT
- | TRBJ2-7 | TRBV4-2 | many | CASSQDEGEYEQYF | TGTGCCAGCAGCCAAGACGAGGGAGAGTACGAGCAGTACTTC
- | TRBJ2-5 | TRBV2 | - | CASSEAREHGETQYF | TGTGCCAGCAGTGAAGCCAGGGAGCACGGAGAGACCCAGTACTTC
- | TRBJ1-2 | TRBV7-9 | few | CASSLSSQSYGYTF | TGTGCCAGCAGCTTATCGTCCCAATCCTATGGCTACACCTTC
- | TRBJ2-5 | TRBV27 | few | CASSSGIKGVQETQYF | TGTGCCAGCAGTTCCGGGATTAAGGGGGTACAAGAGACCCAGTACTTC
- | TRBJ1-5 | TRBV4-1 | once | CASSQDGGGEAQPQHF | TGCGCCAGCAGCCAAGATGGGGGAGGGGAGGCTCAGCCCCAGCATTTT
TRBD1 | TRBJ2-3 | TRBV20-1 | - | CRILGQGHTDTQYF | TGCAGAATATTGGGACAGGGGCACACAGATACGCAGTATTTT
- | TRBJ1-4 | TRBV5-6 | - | CASSLKGGPNEKLFF | TGTGCCAGCAGCTTGAAGGGGGGCCCCAATGAAAAACTGTTTTTT
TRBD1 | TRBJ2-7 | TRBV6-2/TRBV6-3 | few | CASSYKGQGTRYEQYF | TGTGCCAGCAGTTACAAGGGACAGGGGACTAGATACGAGCAGTACTTC